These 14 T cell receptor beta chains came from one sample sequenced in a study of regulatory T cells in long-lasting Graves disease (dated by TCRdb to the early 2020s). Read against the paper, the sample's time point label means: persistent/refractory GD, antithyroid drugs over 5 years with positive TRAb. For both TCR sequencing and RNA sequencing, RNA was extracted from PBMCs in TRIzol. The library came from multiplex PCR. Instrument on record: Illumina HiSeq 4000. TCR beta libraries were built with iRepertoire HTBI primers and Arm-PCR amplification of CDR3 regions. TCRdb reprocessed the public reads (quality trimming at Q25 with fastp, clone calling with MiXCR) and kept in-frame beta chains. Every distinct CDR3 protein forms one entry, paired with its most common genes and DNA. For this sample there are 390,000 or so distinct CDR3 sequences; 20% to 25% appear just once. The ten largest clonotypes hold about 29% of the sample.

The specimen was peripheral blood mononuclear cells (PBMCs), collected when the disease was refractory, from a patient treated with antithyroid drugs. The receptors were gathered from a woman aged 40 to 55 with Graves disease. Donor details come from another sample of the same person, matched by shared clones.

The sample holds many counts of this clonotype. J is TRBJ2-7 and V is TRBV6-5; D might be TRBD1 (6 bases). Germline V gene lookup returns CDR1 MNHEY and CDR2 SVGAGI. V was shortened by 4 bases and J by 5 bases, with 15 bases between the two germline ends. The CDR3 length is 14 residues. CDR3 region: CASSSTGSLNEQYF. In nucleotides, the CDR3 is TGTGCCAGCAGTTCTACAGGGAGTTTGAACGAGCAGTACTTC.

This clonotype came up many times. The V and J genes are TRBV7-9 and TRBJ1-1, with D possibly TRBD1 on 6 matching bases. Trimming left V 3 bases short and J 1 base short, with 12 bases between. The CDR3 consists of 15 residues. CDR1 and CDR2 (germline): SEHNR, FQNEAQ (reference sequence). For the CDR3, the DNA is TGTGCCAGCAGCTTGGGGAGGACAGCGAACACTGAAGCTTTCTTT. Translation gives CASSLGRTANTEAFF.

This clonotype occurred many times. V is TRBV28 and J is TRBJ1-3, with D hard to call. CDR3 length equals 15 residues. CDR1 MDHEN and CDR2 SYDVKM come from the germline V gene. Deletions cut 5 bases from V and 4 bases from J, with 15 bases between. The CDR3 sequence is CASSLLSSNGNTIYF. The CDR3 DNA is TGTGCCAGCAGTCTCTTGTCCTCAAACGGAAACACCATATATTTT. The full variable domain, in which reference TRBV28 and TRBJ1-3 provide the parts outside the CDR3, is DVKVTQSSRYLVKRTGEKVFLECVQDMDHENMFWYRQDPGLGLRLIYFSYDVKMKEKGDIPEGYSVSREKKERFSLILESASTNQTSMYLCASSLLSSNGNTIYFGEGSWLTVV.

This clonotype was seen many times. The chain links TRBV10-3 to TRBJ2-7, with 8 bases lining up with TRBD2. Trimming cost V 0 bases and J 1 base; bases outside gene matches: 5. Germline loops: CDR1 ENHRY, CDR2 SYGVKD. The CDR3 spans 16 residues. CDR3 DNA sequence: TGTGCCATCAGTGAGTCCGGGACTAGAGGTTCCTACGAGCAGTACTTC. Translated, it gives CAISESGTRGSYEQYF.

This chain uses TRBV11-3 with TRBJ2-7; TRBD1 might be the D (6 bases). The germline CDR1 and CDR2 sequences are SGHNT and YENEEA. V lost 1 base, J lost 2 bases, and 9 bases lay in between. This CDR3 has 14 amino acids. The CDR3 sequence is CASSLAGHTYEQYF. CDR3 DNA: TGTGCCAGCAGCTTAGCGGGACACACCTACGAGCAGTACTTC.

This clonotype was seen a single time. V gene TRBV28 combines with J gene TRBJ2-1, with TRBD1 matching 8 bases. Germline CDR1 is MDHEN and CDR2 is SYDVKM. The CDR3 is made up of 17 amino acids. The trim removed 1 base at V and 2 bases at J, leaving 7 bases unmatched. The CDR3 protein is CASSLLGHRGTYNEQFF. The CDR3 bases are TGTGCCAGCAGTTTATTGGGTCACAGGGGGACCTACAATGAGCAGTTCTTC.

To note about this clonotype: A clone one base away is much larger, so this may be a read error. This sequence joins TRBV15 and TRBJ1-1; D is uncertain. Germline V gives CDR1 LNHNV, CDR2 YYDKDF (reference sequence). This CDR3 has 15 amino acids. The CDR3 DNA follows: TGTGCCGCCAGCTTCACCGAGATCCCGAACACTGAAGCTTTCTTT. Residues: CAASFTEIPNTEAFF. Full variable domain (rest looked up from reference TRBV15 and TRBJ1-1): DAMVIQNPRYQVTQFGKPVTLSCSQTLNHNVMYWYQQKSSQAPKLLFHYYDKDFNNEADTPDNFQSRRPNTSFCFLDIRSPGLGDTAMYLCAASFTEIPNTEAFFGQGTRLTVV.

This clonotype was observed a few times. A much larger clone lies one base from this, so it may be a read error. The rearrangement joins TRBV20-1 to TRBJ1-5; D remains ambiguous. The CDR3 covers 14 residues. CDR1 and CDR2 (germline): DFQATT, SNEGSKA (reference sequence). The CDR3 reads CGATTGNLNQPQHF. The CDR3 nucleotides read TGCGGTGCCACAACTGGGAACCTCAATCAGCCCCAGCATTTT.

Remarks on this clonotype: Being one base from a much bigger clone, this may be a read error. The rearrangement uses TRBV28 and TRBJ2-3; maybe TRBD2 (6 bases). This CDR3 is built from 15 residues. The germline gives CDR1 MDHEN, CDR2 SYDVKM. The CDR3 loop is CASSRELSGTDAQYF. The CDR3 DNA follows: TGTGCCAGCAGTCGGGAGCTTTCGGGCACAGATGCGCAGTATTTT.

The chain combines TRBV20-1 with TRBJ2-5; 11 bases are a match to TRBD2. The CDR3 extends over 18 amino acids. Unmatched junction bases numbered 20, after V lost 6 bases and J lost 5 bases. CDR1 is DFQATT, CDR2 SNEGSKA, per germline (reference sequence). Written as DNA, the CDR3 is TGCAGTGCCTGGCTAGCGGGAGGCCACCTCGCCCGCCAGGAGACCCAGTACTTC. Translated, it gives CSAWLAGGHLARQETQYF.

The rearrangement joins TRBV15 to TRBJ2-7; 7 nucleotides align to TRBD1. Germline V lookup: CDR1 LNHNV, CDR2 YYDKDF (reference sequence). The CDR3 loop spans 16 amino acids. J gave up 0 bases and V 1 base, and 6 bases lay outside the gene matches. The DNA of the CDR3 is TGTGCCACCAGCAGAGTAACCGACAGGGACTCCTACGAGCAGTACTTC. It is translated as CATSRVTDRDSYEQYF.

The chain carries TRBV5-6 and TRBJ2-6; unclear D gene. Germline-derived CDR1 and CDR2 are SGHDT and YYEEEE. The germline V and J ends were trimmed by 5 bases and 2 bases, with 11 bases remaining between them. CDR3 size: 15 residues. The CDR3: CASSYYTAGANVLTF. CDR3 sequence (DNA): TGTGCCAGCAGTTATTACACAGCTGGGGCCAACGTCCTGACTTTC.

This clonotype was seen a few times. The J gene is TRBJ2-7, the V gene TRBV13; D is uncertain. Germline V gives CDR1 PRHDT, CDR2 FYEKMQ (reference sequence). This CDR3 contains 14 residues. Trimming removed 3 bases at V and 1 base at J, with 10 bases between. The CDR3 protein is CASSFKGRSYEQYF. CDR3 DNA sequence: TGTGCCAGCAGCTTCAAAGGACGGTCCTACGAGCAGTACTTC.

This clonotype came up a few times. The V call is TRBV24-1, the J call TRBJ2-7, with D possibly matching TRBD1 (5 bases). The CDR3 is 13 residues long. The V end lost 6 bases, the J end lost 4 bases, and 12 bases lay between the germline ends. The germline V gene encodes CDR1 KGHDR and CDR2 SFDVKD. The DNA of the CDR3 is TGTGCCACCAGTCAAGGACATCTATACGAGCAGTACTTC. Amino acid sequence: CATSQGHLYEQYF.